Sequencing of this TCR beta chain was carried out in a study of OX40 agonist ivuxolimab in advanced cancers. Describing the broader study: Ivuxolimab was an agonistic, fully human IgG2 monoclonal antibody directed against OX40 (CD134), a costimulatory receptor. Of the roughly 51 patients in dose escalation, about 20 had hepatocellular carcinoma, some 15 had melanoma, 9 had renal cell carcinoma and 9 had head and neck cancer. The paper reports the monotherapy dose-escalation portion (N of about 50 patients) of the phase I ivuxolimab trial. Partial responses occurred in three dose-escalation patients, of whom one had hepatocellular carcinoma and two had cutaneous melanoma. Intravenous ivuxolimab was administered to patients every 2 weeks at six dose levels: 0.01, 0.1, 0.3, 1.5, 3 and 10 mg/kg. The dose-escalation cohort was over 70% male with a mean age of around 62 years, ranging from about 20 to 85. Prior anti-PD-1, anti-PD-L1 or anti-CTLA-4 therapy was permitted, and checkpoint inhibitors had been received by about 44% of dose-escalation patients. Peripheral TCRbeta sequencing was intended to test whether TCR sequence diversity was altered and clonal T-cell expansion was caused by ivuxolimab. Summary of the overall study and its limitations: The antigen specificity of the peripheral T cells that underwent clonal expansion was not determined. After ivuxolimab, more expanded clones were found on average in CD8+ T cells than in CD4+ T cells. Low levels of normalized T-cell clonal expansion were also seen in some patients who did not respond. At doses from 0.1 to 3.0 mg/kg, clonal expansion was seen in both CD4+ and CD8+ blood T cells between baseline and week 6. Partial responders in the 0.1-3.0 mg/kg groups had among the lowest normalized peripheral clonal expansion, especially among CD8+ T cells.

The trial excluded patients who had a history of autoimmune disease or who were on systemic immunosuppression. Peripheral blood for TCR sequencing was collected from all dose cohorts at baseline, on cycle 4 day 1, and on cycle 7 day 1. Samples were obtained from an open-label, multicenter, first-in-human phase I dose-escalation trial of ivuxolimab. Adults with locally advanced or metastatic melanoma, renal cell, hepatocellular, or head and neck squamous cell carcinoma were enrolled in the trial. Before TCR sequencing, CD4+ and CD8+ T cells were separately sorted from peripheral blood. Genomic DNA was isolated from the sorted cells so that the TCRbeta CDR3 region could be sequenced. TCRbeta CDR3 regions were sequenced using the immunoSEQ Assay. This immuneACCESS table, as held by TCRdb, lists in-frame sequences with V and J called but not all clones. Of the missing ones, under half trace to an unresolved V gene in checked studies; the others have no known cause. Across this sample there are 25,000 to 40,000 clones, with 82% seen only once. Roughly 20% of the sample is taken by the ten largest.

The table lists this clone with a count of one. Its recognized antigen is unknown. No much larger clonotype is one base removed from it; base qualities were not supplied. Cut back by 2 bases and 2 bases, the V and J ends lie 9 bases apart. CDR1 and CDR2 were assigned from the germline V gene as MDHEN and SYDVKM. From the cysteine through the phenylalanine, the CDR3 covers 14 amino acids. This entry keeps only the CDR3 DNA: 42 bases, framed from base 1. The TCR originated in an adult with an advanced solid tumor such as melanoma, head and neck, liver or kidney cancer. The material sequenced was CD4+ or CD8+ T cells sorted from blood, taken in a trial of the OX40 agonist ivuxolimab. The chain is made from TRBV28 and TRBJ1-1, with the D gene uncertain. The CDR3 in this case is CASSLRRKNTEAFF. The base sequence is TGTGCCAGCAGTTTAAGACGGAAAAACACTGAAGCTTTCTTT.